This entry lists 10 T cell receptor beta chains sequenced from one sample in a study of control samples from healthy donors and cancer patients. Assay used: immunoSEQ multiplex PCR; TCRdb lists only in-frame clones, some missing. The sample records 70,000 to 80,000 clones, roughly nine tenths being singletons. The sample was PBMCs. These receptors came from a woman aged 50 to 60 with colorectal cancer.

The CDR3 reads CASSLEVANTGELFF. DNA for the CDR3: TGTGCCAGCAGCTTGGAAGTGGCGAACACCGGGGAGCTGTTTTTT. The chain links TRBV5-8 to TRBJ2-2, with D hard to call. The length of the CDR3 is 15 residues. With 0 bases removed from V and 0 bases from J, the gap between germline ends came to 6 bases. Looked up from germline, CDR1 is SGHTS and CDR2 is YDEGEE.

The chain couples TRBV5-1 to TRBJ2-7; tentatively, D is TRBD1 (6 bases). The CDR3 is made up of 17 amino acids. Germline CDR1 and CDR2: SGHRS and YFSETQ. Trimming removed 0 bases at V and 9 bases at J, with 25 bases between. The CDR3 DNA follows: TGCGCCAGCAGCTTGGAGACTCCGGGACACCATCCCTTAAGGCAGTACGTC. It is translated as CASSLETPGHHPLRQYV.

The chain recombines TRBV20-1 with TRBJ1-1; the D gene is possibly TRBD1 (5 bases). Germline CDR1 is DFQATT and CDR2 is SNEGSKA (reference sequence). The V gene lost 3 bases and the J gene lost 3 bases, with 14 bases spanning the gap. This CDR3 is 14 amino acids long. The DNA of the CDR3 is TGCAGTGCTAGTTGGGGCAGGGTCGACACTGAAGCTTTCTTT. Protein product: CSASWGRVDTEAFF.

The J gene is TRBJ2-4, the V gene TRBV4-1; D is uncertain. This CDR3 contains 18 residues. The V and J ends lost 0 bases and 0 bases respectively, with 15 bases between them. Germline loops: CDR1 MGHRA, CDR2 YSYEKL. The CDR3 here is CASSQDNVSFRAKNIQYF. DNA of the CDR3: TGCGCCAGCAGCCAAGATAATGTGAGTTTTCGAGCCAAAAACATTCAGTACTTC.

The chain combines TRBV6-1 with TRBJ1-2; 8 bases agree with TRBD1. The CDR3 consists of 15 residues. From germline, CDR1 is MNHNS and CDR2 SASEGT. V trimming: 6 bases; J trimming: 8 bases; junction bases outside the gene matches: 14. The DNA of the CDR3 is TGTGCCAGCAGACCTTCTGGGACAGGCCCGAGGGGCTACACCTTC. The encoded protein is CASRPSGTGPRGYTF.

The V and J genes are TRBV2 and TRBJ2-3; TRBD2 aligns across 10 bases. CDR1 is SNHLY and CDR2 is FYNNEI in the germline V gene. With 6 bases clipped from V and 3 bases from J, the junction kept 15 bases outside the gene matches. This CDR3 region has 18 residues. CDR3 nucleotides: TGTGCCAGCAGAGAGGCTAGCGGGGGCCCTCTTGTAACAGATACGCAGTATTTT. Amino acid sequence: CASREASGGPLVTDTQYF.

The V and J genes are TRBV5-1 and TRBJ1-2, with D tentatively TRBD1 (5 bases). The CDR3 consists of 14 residues. With 0 bases removed from V and 0 bases from J, the gap between germline ends came to 6 bases. Germline V lookup: CDR1 SGHRS, CDR2 YFSETQ. This CDR3 is CASSLATANYGYTF. CDR3 coding DNA: TGCGCCAGCAGCTTGGCGACAGCTAACTATGGCTACACCTTC.

The chain uses TRBV7-2 and TRBJ1-5, with a possible D match to TRBD1 (6 bases). CDR3 size: 13 residues. V was pared by 5 bases and J by 3 bases, with 8 bases between. Germline CDR1 and CDR2: SGHTA and FQGNSA. Written as DNA, the CDR3 is TGTGCCAGCAGCGGGGGGCCCAATCAGCCCCAGCATTTT. Protein sequence: CASSGGPNQPQHF.

The CDR3, as DNA: TGTGCCAGCAGCTTCATGGGGGGGCATGTGGATACGCAGTATTTT. Residues: CASSFMGGHVDTQYF. The rearrangement uses TRBV7-2 and TRBJ2-3, with D tentatively TRBD2 (7 bases). CDR1 and CDR2 from the germline V gene are SGHTA and FQGNSA. The CDR3 extends over 15 amino acids. Trimming pared 3 bases from V and 6 bases from J, leaving 16 bases between.

The chain couples TRBV5-1 to TRBJ2-6; tentatively, D is TRBD1 (5 bases). This CDR3 has 16 residues. Germline-derived CDR1 and CDR2 are SGHRS and YFSETQ. Between the trimmed V and J ends, which lost 5 bases and 0 bases, there was a span of 12 bases. The CDR3 is CASRAGPISGANVLTF. CDR3 DNA: TGCGCCAGCAGGGCAGGGCCTATCTCTGGGGCCAACGTCCTGACTTTC.